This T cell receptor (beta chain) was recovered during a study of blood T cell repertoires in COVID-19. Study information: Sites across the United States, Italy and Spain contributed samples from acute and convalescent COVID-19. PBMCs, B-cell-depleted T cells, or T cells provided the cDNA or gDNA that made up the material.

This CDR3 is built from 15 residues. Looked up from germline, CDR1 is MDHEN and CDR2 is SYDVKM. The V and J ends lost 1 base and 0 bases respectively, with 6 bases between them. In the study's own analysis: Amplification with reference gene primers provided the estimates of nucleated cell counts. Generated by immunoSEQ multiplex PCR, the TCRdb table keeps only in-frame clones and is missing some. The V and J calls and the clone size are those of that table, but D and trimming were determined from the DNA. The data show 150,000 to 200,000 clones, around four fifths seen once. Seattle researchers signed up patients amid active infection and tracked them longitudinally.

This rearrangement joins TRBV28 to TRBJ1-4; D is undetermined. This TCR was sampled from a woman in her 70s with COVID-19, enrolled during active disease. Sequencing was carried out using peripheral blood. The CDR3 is CASSLSGATNEKLFF. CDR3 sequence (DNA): TGTGCCAGCAGTTTATCCGGTGCAACTAATGAAAAACTGTTTTTT.